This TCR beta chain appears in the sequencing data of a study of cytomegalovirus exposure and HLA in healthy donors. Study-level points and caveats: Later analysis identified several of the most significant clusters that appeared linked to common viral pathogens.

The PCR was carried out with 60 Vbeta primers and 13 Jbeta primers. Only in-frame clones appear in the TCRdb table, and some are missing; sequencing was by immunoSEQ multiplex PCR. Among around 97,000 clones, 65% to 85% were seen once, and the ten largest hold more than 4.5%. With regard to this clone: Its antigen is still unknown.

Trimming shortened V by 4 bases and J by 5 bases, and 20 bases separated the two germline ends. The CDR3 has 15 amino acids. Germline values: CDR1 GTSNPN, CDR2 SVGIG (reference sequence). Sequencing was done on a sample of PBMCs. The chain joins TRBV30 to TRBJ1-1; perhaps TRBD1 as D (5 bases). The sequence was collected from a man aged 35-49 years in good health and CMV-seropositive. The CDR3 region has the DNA TGTGCCTGGATAGCAAACCCCGGGGGTTGGACTGAAGCTTTCTTT. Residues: CAWIANPGGWTEAFF. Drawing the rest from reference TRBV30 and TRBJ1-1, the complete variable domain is SQTIHQWPATLVQPVGSPLSLECTVEGTSNPNLYWYRQAAGRGLQLLFYSVGIGQISSEVPQNLSASRPQDRQFILSSKKLLLSDSGFYLCAWIANPGGWTEAFFGQGTRLTVV.